These 26 T cell receptor beta chains originate from one sample sequenced in a study of T cell repertoires in cytomegalovirus infection (dated by TCRdb to about 2019). The data were produced on an Illumina HiSeq 1500. The raw public data were reprocessed by TCRdb itself: fastp quality trimming at Q25, MiXCR clonotype calling, in-frame beta chains only. For every CDR3 protein sequence, its rows merge into one entry that carries the most common genes and DNA. Here the sample has approximately 550,000 distinct CDR3 sequences; 15% to 20% occur a single time. Of the sample, about 24% is held by the ten largest clones. Source material: CD8+ T cells from PBMCs. The receptors come from a human donor in good health (CMV status not recorded). Some clones in this sample may be carry-over from other donors' samples.

V gene TRBV15 combines with J gene TRBJ1-3, with D possibly TRBD1 on 5 matching bases. Per the germline V gene, CDR1 is LNHNV and CDR2 is YYDKDF (reference sequence). This CDR3 spans 15 amino acids. V dropped 0 bases and J dropped 7 bases, with 13 bases sitting between them. Here the CDR3 reads CATSRDVAGGNTIYF. Here the CDR3 DNA reads TGTGCCACCAGCAGAGATGTGGCCGGGGGGAACACCATATATTTT.

This clonotype was observed many times. The V and J genes are TRBV11-2 and TRBJ1-2; D is perhaps TRBD1 (5 bases). Germline CDR1 SGHAT, CDR2 FQNNGV. V was pared by 1 base and J by 8 bases, with 14 bases between. This CDR3 is 14 amino acids long. In DNA form, the CDR3 reads TGTGCCAGCAGCTTAGTAGTACAGGAGGACGGCTACACCTTC. Translation gives CASSLVVQEDGYTF.

This clonotype occurred a few times. This rearrangement joins TRBV9 to TRBJ1-1; 8 nucleotides match TRBD1. The V and J ends lost 4 bases and 5 bases, in that order; junction bases with no gene match: 13. The CDR3 sequence is 16 residues long. Germline lookup yields CDR1 SGDLS and CDR2 YYNGEE. The CDR3 protein is CASSPSPRGQETEAFF. CDR3 in DNA: TGTGCCAGCAGCCCTAGCCCCAGGGGGCAGGAAACTGAAGCTTTCTTT. Drawing the rest from reference TRBV9 and TRBJ1-1, the complete variable domain is DSGVTQTPKHLITATGQRVTLRCSPRSGDLSVYWYQQSLDQGLQFLIQYYNGEERAKGNILERFSAQQFPDLHSELNLSSLELGDSALYFCASSPSPRGQETEAFFGQGTRLTVV.

The DNA for the CDR3 is TGTGCCAGCAGTTACTCTGGCGGGCTGGTCACTGAAGCTTTCTTT. Protein sequence: CASSYSGGLVTEAFF. The chain has TRBV6-5 and TRBJ1-1; D ambiguous. The CDR3 totals 15 residues. Trimming took 0 bases from V and 4 from J, leaving 12 bases between them. CDR1 and CDR2 from the germline V gene are MNHEY and SVGAGI.

At least ten counts were recorded for this clonotype. The chain is built from TRBV7-6 and TRBJ1-1; a possible D gene is TRBD1 (5 bases). V was pared by 5 bases and J by 8 bases, with 9 bases between. The CDR3 totals 11 residues. Germline V lookup: CDR1 SGHVS, CDR2 FNYEAQ. The DNA of the CDR3 is TGTGCCAGCAGCGGGGGAGCAGAAGCTTTCTTT. It is translated as CASSGGAEAFF.

This clonotype was seen repeatedly, ten times or more. The chain combines TRBV7-8 with TRBJ2-5; TRBD2 aligns across 15 bases. In germline, CDR1 is SGHVS, CDR2 FQNEAQ. The CDR3 covers 17 residues. Trimming cost V 0 bases and J 4 bases; bases outside gene matches: 3. CDR3 DNA: TGTGCCAGCAGCTTAGCATCGGGACTAGCGGGAGGAGAGACCCAGTACTTC. The encoded protein is CASSLASGLAGGETQYF.

This clonotype was seen repeatedly, ten times or more. V usage is TRBV5-1 and J usage is TRBJ2-7; 7 bases are shared with TRBD1. The CDR3 has 17 residues. V lost 0 bases and J lost 5; bases outside the gene matches: 14. Germline values: CDR1 SGHRS, CDR2 YFSETQ. This chain's CDR3 is CASSLDTVIGGYNEQYF. CDR3 coding DNA: TGCGCCAGCAGCTTGGACACTGTAATAGGGGGCTACAACGAGCAGTACTTC.

About this clonotype: A read error is possible here, since a much larger clone lies one base away. CDR3 protein: CADRPNKGTGDPNYGYTF. CDR3 nucleotide sequence: TGTGCCGACCGACCCAATAAGGGGACAGGAGACCCTAACTATGGCTACACCTTC. The rearrangement uses TRBV25-1 and TRBJ1-2; TRBD1 aligns across 8 bases. Trimming at V came to 11 bases and at J to 0 bases, leaving 20 bases not matched to a gene. CDR1 and CDR2 from the germline V gene are MGHDK and SYGVNS. CDR3 length: 18 amino acids.

This clonotype showed up just a few times. The chain joins TRBV6-1 to TRBJ2-7; the D gene is possibly TRBD1 (5 bases). V was trimmed by 6 bases and J by 0 bases, leaving 12 bases between them. The CDR3 has 14 amino acids. Germline CDR1 and CDR2: MNHNS and SASEGT. CDR3 sequence: CASSGPDISYEQYF. DNA for the CDR3: TGTGCCAGCAGCGGCCCGGACATCTCCTACGAGCAGTACTTC.

The chain combines TRBV7-6 with TRBJ2-1, with D possibly TRBD2 on 6 matching bases. The length of the CDR3 is 16 residues. V gave up 5 bases and J gave up 9 bases, with 23 bases separating them. Germline-derived CDR1 and CDR2 are SGHVS and FNYEAQ. CDR3 nucleotides: TGTGCCAGCAGCACAGCCCCGGGAGAATCGGGTCGTGAGCAGTTCTTC. Translation: CASSTAPGESGREQFF.

In this sample, this clonotype turned up many times. This chain uses TRBV7-3 with TRBJ1-2; 11 nucleotides align to TRBD1. Per the germline V gene, CDR1 is SGHTA and CDR2 is FQGTGA. V trimming: 5 bases; J trimming: 4 bases; junction bases outside the gene matches: 6. The CDR3 runs 15 residues. The CDR3 sequence: CASSDGDRGGYGYTF. For the CDR3, the DNA is TGTGCCAGCAGCGACGGGGACAGGGGGGGCTATGGCTACACCTTC.

This clonotype was counted many times. Here the CDR3 reads CATSGRLKETQYF. As DNA, the CDR3 is TGTGCCACCAGCGGCAGGTTGAAAGAGACCCAGTACTTC. The chain has TRBV15 and TRBJ2-5; D not resolved. Germline CDR1 LNHNV, CDR2 YYDKDF (reference sequence). Trimming stripped 5 bases from V and 3 bases from J, with 10 bases between. This CDR3 is 13 amino acids long.

This clonotype was found many times. The chain joins TRBV11-2 to TRBJ2-5; no clear D gene. The length of the CDR3 is 15 residues. Germline values: CDR1 SGHAT, CDR2 FQNNGV. V dropped 1 base and J dropped 4 bases, with 13 bases sitting between them. The CDR3 loop is CASSLGRATGETQYF. CDR3 DNA sequence: TGTGCCAGCAGCTTAGGCCGGGCCACGGGAGAGACCCAGTACTTC.

The chain joins TRBV14 to TRBJ2-5; TRBD1 is a possible D gene (6 bases). The CDR3 covers 13 residues. Trimming left V 5 bases short and J 0 bases short, with 7 bases between. Germline CDR1 and CDR2: SGHDN and FVKESK. The CDR3, as DNA: TGTGCCAGCAGCTGGGACAACCAAGAGACCCAGTACTTC. It translates to CASSWDNQETQYF.

In this sample, this clonotype turned up a few times. This sequence joins TRBV5-1 and TRBJ2-2; no firm D call. CDR1 is SGHRS and CDR2 is YFSETQ in the germline V gene. V was clipped by 4 bases and J by 0 bases, with 16 bases between them. The CDR3 spans 17 residues. Written as DNA, the CDR3 is TGCGCCAGCAGCGTAGGGCGGTCGAATGCGAACACCGGGGAGCTGTTTTTT. This sequence encodes CASSVGRSNANTGELFF.

The genes are TRBV4-1 and TRBJ2-2, with D possibly being TRBD1 or TRBD2 (5 bases each). The germline V gene encodes CDR1 MGHRA and CDR2 YSYEKL. The length of the CDR3 is 13 residues. Trimming left V 1 base short and J 6 bases short, with 6 bases between. CDR3 in DNA: TGCGCCAGCAGCCAAGTGGGGGCCGGGGAGCTGTTTTTT. Its protein product is CASSQVGAGELFF.

The CDR3 sequence is CASSTSGGSELFF. The CDR3 nucleotides read TGTGCCAGCAGTACCTCGGGAGGGTCTGAACTGTTTTTT. This chain joins TRBV27 and TRBJ1-4; D is uncertain. From germline, CDR1 is MNHEY and CDR2 SMNVEV (reference sequence). The CDR3 extends over 13 amino acids. The germline V and J ends were trimmed by 5 bases and 12 bases, with 16 bases remaining between them.

The chain recombines TRBV13 with TRBJ2-5, with D unclear. Trimming pared 1 base from V and 2 bases from J, leaving 11 bases between. The CDR3 consists of 15 residues. In germline, CDR1 is PRHDT, CDR2 FYEKMQ (reference sequence). CDR3 sequence (DNA): TGTGCCAGCAGCTTAGATTGGAGAACACAAGAGACCCAGTACTTC. Protein product: CASSLDWRTQETQYF.

The chain joins TRBV6-5 to TRBJ1-4; D not resolved. Germline lookup yields CDR1 MNHEY and CDR2 SVGAGI. The CDR3 loop spans 15 amino acids. Trimming removed 2 bases from V and 0 bases from J, with 7 bases in between. The CDR3 DNA sequence: TGTGCCAGCAGTTACAGAGACGCAACTAATGAAAAACTGTTTTTT. Translated: CASSYRDATNEKLFF.

This clonotype was observed a handful of times. This rearrangement joins TRBV19 to TRBJ2-2; 9 nucleotides match TRBD1. This CDR3 region has 18 residues. The V gene's germline CDR1 is LNHDA and CDR2 SQIVND (reference sequence). J gave up 4 bases and V 7 bases, and 16 bases lay outside the gene matches. CDR3 nucleotides: TGTGCCAGTAATGACCGACTGCGGGGACAGGGTACCACCGGGGAGCTGTTTTTT. This codes for CASNDRLRGQGTTGELFF.

The chain is built from TRBV20-1 and TRBJ1-2; D remains unclear. Germline V gene lookup returns CDR1 DFQATT and CDR2 SNEGSKA (reference sequence). CDR3 length equals 9 residues. The germline V and J ends were trimmed by 5 bases and 9 bases, with 7 bases remaining between them. DNA for the CDR3: TGCAGTGCTTCCGAGCGCTACACCTTC. Its protein product is CSASERYTF.

Comments on this clonotype: This may come from a read error, since a much larger clone is one base off. V is TRBV12-3 or TRBV12-4 and J is TRBJ1-2, with 8 bases matching TRBD1. There are 15 residues in the CDR3. Written as DNA, the CDR3 is TGTGCCAGCAGTCTACATCGGACAGGGAAAGGTGGCTACAACTTC. Amino acid sequence: CASSLHRTGKGGYNF.

This chain links TRBV19 with TRBJ2-4; TRBD1 matches at 9 bases. Germline assignment: CDR1 LNHDA and CDR2 SQIVND (reference sequence). V was pared by 6 bases and J by 9 bases, with 12 bases of the junction left unmatched. This CDR3 is built from 15 residues. The CDR3 here is CASSQGQGLGSIQYF. The CDR3 DNA is TGTGCCAGTAGCCAGGGACAGGGATTGGGAAGCATTCAGTACTTC.

In its sample, this clonotype was seen a few times. V gene TRBV5-4 combines with J gene TRBJ2-5, with D perhaps given as TRBD1 or TRBD2 (5 bases each). V was clipped by 4 bases and J by 5 bases, with 15 bases between them. The CDR3 has 14 amino acids. Per the germline V gene, CDR1 is SGHNT and CDR2 is YYREEE (reference sequence). Here the CDR3 reads CASSPRGAGETQYF. DNA of the CDR3: TGTGCCAGCAGCCCGCGAGGGGCAGGGGAGACCCAGTACTTC.

In its sample, this clonotype was seen many times. The V call is TRBV7-9, the J call TRBJ2-2, with D possibly being TRBD1 (6 bases). The CDR3 has 14 residues. Germline lookup yields CDR1 SEHNR and CDR2 FQNEAQ (reference sequence). Between the trimmed V and J ends, which lost 5 bases and 4 bases, there was a span of 11 bases. The CDR3: CASSLQGPTGELFF. The CDR3 DNA reads TGTGCCAGCAGCCTACAGGGTCCCACCGGGGAGCTGTTTTTT. The whole variable domain, filled in from reference TRBV7-9 and TRBJ2-2, reads DTGVSQNPRHKITKRGQNVTFRCDPISEHNRLYWYRQTLGQGPEFLTYFQNEAQLEKSRLLSDRFSAERPKGSFSTLEIQRTEQGDSAMYLCASSLQGPTGELFFGEGSRLTVL.

There are many counts of this clonotype. The chain carries TRBV19 and TRBJ1-1, with a tentative D call TRBD1 (5 bases). Trimming pared 3 bases from V and 1 base from J, leaving 15 bases between. Germline V gene data show CDR1 as LNHDA and CDR2 as SQIVND (reference sequence). CDR3 length equals 16 residues. The CDR3 sequence: CASSIMGRTKNTEAFF. Written as DNA, the CDR3 is TGTGCCAGTAGTATTATGGGACGGACTAAGAACACTGAAGCTTTCTTT.